The clone carrying this T cell receptor (beta chain) showed up many times. Its antigen remains unknown. This specimen comes from a study of identical twins. Study-wide results and caveats: Modeled out-of-frame TCR alpha sharing in monozygotic twins fell below observed levels. Conclusions leaned on cross-sectional statistical analysis and did not track the same donors over time. There were fewer insertions in abundant cord blood beta clonotypes, but memory repertoires showed no such pattern.

TCRdb itself ran the 5' RACE reads through MiXCR, one entry per CDR3 protein. The sample lists 400,000 or so distinct CDR3 sequences, approximately 8.8% occurring once. Input material: naive T cells sorted from blood. This clonotype was obtained from a woman in her forties or fifties in good health.

CDR3 sequence (DNA): TGCAGTGCTAGAGGTCAGGGCTACTCCTACGAGCAGTACTTC. As protein: CSARGQGYSYEQYF. The gene calls are TRBV20-1 and TRBJ2-7; TRBD1 is a possible D gene (5 bases). V was clipped by 1 base and J by 0 bases, with 10 bases between them. The CDR3 loop spans 14 amino acids. Germline-derived CDR1 and CDR2 are DFQATT and SNEGSKA (reference sequence).